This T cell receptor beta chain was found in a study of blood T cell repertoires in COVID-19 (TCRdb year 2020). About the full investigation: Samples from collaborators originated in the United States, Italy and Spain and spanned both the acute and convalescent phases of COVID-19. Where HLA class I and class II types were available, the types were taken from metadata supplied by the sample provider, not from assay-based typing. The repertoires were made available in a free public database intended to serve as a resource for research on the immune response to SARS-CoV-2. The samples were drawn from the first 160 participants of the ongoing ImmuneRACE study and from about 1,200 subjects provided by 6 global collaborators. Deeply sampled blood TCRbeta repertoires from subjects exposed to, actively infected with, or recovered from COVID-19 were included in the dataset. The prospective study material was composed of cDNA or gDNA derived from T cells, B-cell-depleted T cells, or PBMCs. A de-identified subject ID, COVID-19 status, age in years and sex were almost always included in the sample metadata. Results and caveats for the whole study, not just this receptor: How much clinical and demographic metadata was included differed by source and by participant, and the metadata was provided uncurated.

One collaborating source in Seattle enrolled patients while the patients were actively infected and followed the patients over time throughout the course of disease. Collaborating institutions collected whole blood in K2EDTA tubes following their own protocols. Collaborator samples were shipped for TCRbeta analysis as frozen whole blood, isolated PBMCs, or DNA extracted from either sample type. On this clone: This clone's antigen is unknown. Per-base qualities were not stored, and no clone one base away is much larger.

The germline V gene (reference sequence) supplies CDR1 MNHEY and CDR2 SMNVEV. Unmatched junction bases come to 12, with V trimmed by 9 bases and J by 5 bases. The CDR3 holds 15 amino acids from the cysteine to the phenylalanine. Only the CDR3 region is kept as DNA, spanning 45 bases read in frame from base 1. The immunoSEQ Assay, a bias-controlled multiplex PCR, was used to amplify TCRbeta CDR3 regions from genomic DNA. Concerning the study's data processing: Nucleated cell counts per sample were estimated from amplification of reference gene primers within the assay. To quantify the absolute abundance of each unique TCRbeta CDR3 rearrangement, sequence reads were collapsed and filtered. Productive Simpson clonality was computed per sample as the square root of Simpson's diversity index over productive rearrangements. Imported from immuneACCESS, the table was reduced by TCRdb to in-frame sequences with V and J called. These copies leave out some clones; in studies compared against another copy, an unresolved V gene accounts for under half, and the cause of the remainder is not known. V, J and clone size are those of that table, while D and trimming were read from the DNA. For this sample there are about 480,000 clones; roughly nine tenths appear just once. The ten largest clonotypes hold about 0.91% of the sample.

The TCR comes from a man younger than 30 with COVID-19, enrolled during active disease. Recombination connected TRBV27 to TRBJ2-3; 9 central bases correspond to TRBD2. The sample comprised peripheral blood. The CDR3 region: CASKTLAGRRDTQYF. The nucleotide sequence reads TGTGCCAGTAAGACCCTAGCGGGGAGGCGAGATACGCAGTATTTT.